Listed below are T cell receptor beta chains from one sample, sequenced in a study of blood T cell repertoires in COVID-19. Assay used: immunoSEQ multiplex PCR; TCRdb lists only in-frame clones, some missing. Counted here are about 300,000 clones, around 89% occurring once; the ten biggest clones make up around 4.4%. The sequenced material came from peripheral blood. Every receptor here comes from a man aged 35-49 years with acute or convalescent COVID-19. Both conserved end residues are part of each CDR3. Each record gives: D gene, CDR3 length, V gene, J gene, clone size, CDR3 DNA, CDR3 protein. A D gene is named only where the DNA matches it firmly. The size of a clone is reported for some rows only, either as once, few or many, or as a class for expanded clones.

d_call: TRBD1; cdr3_length: 17; v_call: TRBV12-5; j_call: TRBJ1-1; clone_size: NA; cdr3_nt: TGTGCTAGTGGTTTGGTACTACGACAGGGGATGAACACTGAAGCTTTCTTT; cdr3_aa: CASGLVLRQGMNTEAFF
d_call: NA; cdr3_length: 14; v_call: TRBV4-1; j_call: TRBJ2-1; clone_size: NA; cdr3_nt: TGCGCCAGCAGCCAAGTTGTAGCGGTCAATGAGCAGTTCTTC; cdr3_aa: CASSQVVAVNEQFF
d_call: NA; cdr3_length: 15; v_call: TRBV21-1; j_call: TRBJ1-5; clone_size: NA; cdr3_nt: TGTGCCAGCAGCACCGACAGGTCTAGCAATCAGCCCCAGCATTTT; cdr3_aa: CASSTDRSSNQPQHF
d_call: NA; cdr3_length: 12; v_call: TRBV5-5; j_call: TRBJ2-1; clone_size: few; cdr3_nt: TGTGCCAGCAGCCCGCCCTTTCGGGAGCAGTTCTTC; cdr3_aa: CASSPPFREQFF
d_call: NA; cdr3_length: 15; v_call: TRBV9; j_call: TRBJ2-1; clone_size: NA; cdr3_nt: TGTGCCAGCAGCCCTCCTAGCGTTGGCTACAATGAGCAGTTCTTC; cdr3_aa: CASSPPSVGYNEQFF
d_call: NA; cdr3_length: 14; v_call: TRBV19; j_call: TRBJ1-2; clone_size: once; cdr3_nt: TGTGCCAGTAGTCCCTACAGTCCCCCCTATGGCTACACCTTC; cdr3_aa: CASSPYSPPYGYTF
d_call: TRBD1; cdr3_length: 13; v_call: TRBV19; j_call: TRBJ1-1; clone_size: NA; cdr3_nt: TGTGCCAGTAGTAGACAGGGGATCACTGAAGCTTTCTTT; cdr3_aa: CASSRQGITEAFF
d_call: TRBD1; cdr3_length: 15; v_call: TRBV2; j_call: TRBJ2-2; clone_size: NA; cdr3_nt: TGTGCCAGCCACGGACAGGGTTACAACACCGGGGAGCTGTTTTTT; cdr3_aa: CASHGQGYNTGELFF
d_call: NA; cdr3_length: 12; v_call: TRBV28; j_call: TRBJ1-5; clone_size: NA; cdr3_nt: TGTGCCAGCAGTTTAGCCAGGTCGCCCCAGCATTTT; cdr3_aa: CASSLARSPQHF
d_call: TRBD1; cdr3_length: 17; v_call: TRBV5-1; j_call: TRBJ1-2; clone_size: few; cdr3_nt: TGCGCCAGCAGACCCTCAGGGGGCCTAGCATCTAACTATGGCTACACCTTC; cdr3_aa: CASRPSGGLASNYGYTF
d_call: NA; cdr3_length: 13; v_call: TRBV12-3/TRBV12-4; j_call: TRBJ1-3; clone_size: NA; cdr3_nt: TGTGCCAGCAGTCAGGGGTCTGGAAACACCATATATTTT; cdr3_aa: CASSQGSGNTIYF
d_call: TRBD1; cdr3_length: 14; v_call: TRBV27; j_call: TRBJ1-6; clone_size: NA; cdr3_nt: TGTGCCACTAGATTAACGGGGACAGGGTTACCCCTCCACTTT; cdr3_aa: CATRLTGTGLPLHF
d_call: NA; cdr3_length: 15; v_call: TRBV11-2; j_call: TRBJ1-2; clone_size: NA; cdr3_nt: TGTGCCAGCAGCTTAATGTATCAGGGCAACTATGGCTACACCTTC; cdr3_aa: CASSLMYQGNYGYTF
d_call: NA; cdr3_length: 13; v_call: TRBV19; j_call: TRBJ1-6; clone_size: NA; cdr3_nt: TGTGCCAGTAGCGGAGAGGGAGCTTCACCCCTCCACTTT; cdr3_aa: CASSGEGASPLHF
d_call: NA; cdr3_length: 16; v_call: TRBV28; j_call: TRBJ1-1; clone_size: NA; cdr3_nt: TGTGCCAGCAGCCTTCCCCGTACAGTCCCGAACACTGAAGCTTTCTTT; cdr3_aa: CASSLPRTVPNTEAFF
d_call: NA; cdr3_length: 15; v_call: TRBV5-1; j_call: TRBJ1-1; clone_size: NA; cdr3_nt: TGCGCCAGCAGACCACTCACAGGGTCGGGCACTGAAGCTTTCTTT; cdr3_aa: CASRPLTGSGTEAFF
d_call: TRBD2; cdr3_length: 16; v_call: TRBV7-3; j_call: TRBJ2-1; clone_size: once; cdr3_nt: TGTGCCAGCAGCTTAACTAGCGGGGGGGCCGGGAATGAGCAGTTCTTC; cdr3_aa: CASSLTSGGAGNEQFF
d_call: TRBD1; cdr3_length: 16; v_call: TRBV20-1; j_call: TRBJ1-2; clone_size: NA; cdr3_nt: TGCAGTGCTAGTGGTCTACCGGGACAGGGAAACCATGGCTACACCTTC; cdr3_aa: CSASGLPGQGNHGYTF
d_call: NA; cdr3_length: 14; v_call: TRBV21-1; j_call: TRBJ2-3; clone_size: NA; cdr3_nt: TGTGCCAGCAGCAAAGGACTAGCAGGGGATACGCAGTATTTT; cdr3_aa: CASSKGLAGDTQYF
d_call: NA; cdr3_length: 11; v_call: TRBV3-1/TRBV3-2; j_call: TRBJ1-3; clone_size: NA; cdr3_nt: TGTGCCAGCAGCGGCCGAAACACCATATATTTT; cdr3_aa: CASSGRNTIYF
d_call: NA; cdr3_length: 11; v_call: TRBV2; j_call: TRBJ2-7; clone_size: NA; cdr3_nt: TGTGCCAGTAGGAGCAGTTTCGAGCAGTACTTC; cdr3_aa: CASRSSFEQYF
d_call: NA; cdr3_length: 12; v_call: TRBV28; j_call: TRBJ1-2; clone_size: NA; cdr3_nt: TGTGCCAGCAGTCTTTCTAACTATGGCTACACCTTC; cdr3_aa: CASSLSNYGYTF
d_call: TRBD1; cdr3_length: 22; v_call: TRBV7-3; j_call: TRBJ2-6; clone_size: NA; cdr3_nt: TGTGCCAGCAGCATGCTTGAAAATCACAGGGGGCTTCTAGTCTCTGGGGCCAACGTCCTGACTTTC; cdr3_aa: CASSMLENHRGLLVSGANVLTF
d_call: TRBD1; cdr3_length: 14; v_call: TRBV10-3; j_call: TRBJ1-2; clone_size: NA; cdr3_nt: TGTGCCATCAGTTCATCAGGGGGTTATCGTGGCTACACCTTC; cdr3_aa: CAISSSGGYRGYTF
d_call: NA; cdr3_length: 15; v_call: TRBV14; j_call: TRBJ2-7; clone_size: NA; cdr3_nt: TGTGCCAGCAGCCGCCGGGACCCAGGGGTGGACGAGCAGTACTTC; cdr3_aa: CASSRRDPGVDEQYF
d_call: TRBD2; cdr3_length: 16; v_call: TRBV6-5; j_call: TRBJ2-1; clone_size: NA; cdr3_nt: TGTGCCAGCAGTTACCAGAGCCGCGGGGGGGACAATGAGCAGTTCTTC; cdr3_aa: CASSYQSRGGDNEQFF
d_call: TRBD2; cdr3_length: 16; v_call: TRBV7-3; j_call: TRBJ2-3; clone_size: NA; cdr3_nt: TGTGCCAGCAGCTATCGCGGGGGGCCTAGCACAGATACGCAGTATTTT; cdr3_aa: CASSYRGGPSTDTQYF
d_call: TRBD1; cdr3_length: 14; v_call: TRBV18; j_call: TRBJ2-7; clone_size: NA; cdr3_nt: TGTGCCAGCTCACCTGGGACAGCTTCCTACGAGCAGTACTTC; cdr3_aa: CASSPGTASYEQYF
d_call: TRBD1; cdr3_length: 16; v_call: TRBV9; j_call: TRBJ1-2; clone_size: NA; cdr3_nt: TGTGCCAGCAGCGTAGGGGACAGGGGGTCCAACTATGGCTACACCTTC; cdr3_aa: CASSVGDRGSNYGYTF
d_call: NA; cdr3_length: 15; v_call: TRBV3-1/TRBV3-2; j_call: TRBJ2-2; clone_size: NA; cdr3_nt: TGTGCCAGCAGGAAGAGGCTGGCGAACACCGGGGAGCTGTTTTTT; cdr3_aa: CASRKRLANTGELFF
d_call: TRBD1; cdr3_length: 11; v_call: TRBV6-5; j_call: TRBJ1-2; clone_size: NA; cdr3_nt: TGTGCCAGCGCAGGGGGCGGCGGCTACACCTTC; cdr3_aa: CASAGGGGYTF
d_call: TRBD1; cdr3_length: 15; v_call: TRBV29-1; j_call: TRBJ2-7; clone_size: NA; cdr3_nt: TGCAGCGTTGAAGACCGGGACAGGCCCTTCGTCGAGCAGTACTTC; cdr3_aa: CSVEDRDRPFVEQYF
d_call: NA; cdr3_length: 14; v_call: TRBV5-1; j_call: TRBJ2-2; clone_size: few; cdr3_nt: TGCGCCAGCAGCTTGGGGACTCCTACCGGGGAGCTGTTTTTT; cdr3_aa: CASSLGTPTGELFF
d_call: TRBD2; cdr3_length: 14; v_call: TRBV7-2; j_call: TRBJ2-3; clone_size: NA; cdr3_nt: TGTGCCAGCAGCTTTGCGGGGGGGGATGGTACGCAGTATTTT; cdr3_aa: CASSFAGGDGTQYF
d_call: NA; cdr3_length: 15; v_call: TRBV9; j_call: TRBJ1-1; clone_size: NA; cdr3_nt: TGTGCCAGCAGCCCGAGGGGGGGGATGAACACTGAAGCTTTCTTT; cdr3_aa: CASSPRGGMNTEAFF
d_call: NA; cdr3_length: 14; v_call: TRBV7-8; j_call: TRBJ1-2; clone_size: NA; cdr3_nt: TGTGCCAGCAGCACCTTAAGGAGAGAAAGGGGCTACACCTTC; cdr3_aa: CASSTLRRERGYTF
d_call: TRBD2; cdr3_length: 16; v_call: TRBV9; j_call: TRBJ2-1; clone_size: NA; cdr3_nt: TGTGCCAGCAGCTCCTTAGCGGGGGGTGCCTACAATGAGCAGTTCTTC; cdr3_aa: CASSSLAGGAYNEQFF
d_call: TRBD1; cdr3_length: 14; v_call: TRBV11-2; j_call: TRBJ2-7; clone_size: few; cdr3_nt: TGTGCCAGCAGCCGACAGGGGAACACGAAAGAGCAGTACTTC; cdr3_aa: CASSRQGNTKEQYF
d_call: NA; cdr3_length: 13; v_call: TRBV10-1; j_call: TRBJ1-2; clone_size: NA; cdr3_nt: TGCGCCAGCAGTGAGTACAGGGACGGTGGCTACACCTTC; cdr3_aa: CASSEYRDGGYTF
d_call: NA; cdr3_length: 13; v_call: TRBV9; j_call: TRBJ1-2; clone_size: NA; cdr3_nt: TGTGCCAGCAGCGTGGGGGGTACCTATGGCTACACCTTC; cdr3_aa: CASSVGGTYGYTF
d_call: NA; cdr3_length: 12; v_call: TRBV6-2/TRBV6-3; j_call: TRBJ2-7; clone_size: NA; cdr3_nt: TGTGCCAGCAGTTACAAAGGGGATAAGCAGTACTTC; cdr3_aa: CASSYKGDKQYF
d_call: NA; cdr3_length: 15; v_call: TRBV3-1/TRBV3-2; j_call: TRBJ1-2; clone_size: NA; cdr3_nt: TGTGCCAGCAGCCACAATGGCCAGGCAGCTGATGGCTACACCTTC; cdr3_aa: CASSHNGQAADGYTF
d_call: NA; cdr3_length: 15; v_call: TRBV6-1; j_call: TRBJ1-6; clone_size: NA; cdr3_nt: TGTGCCAGCAGTGAACGTTTCTTTGACAGCCGGCCAGTCCACTTT; cdr3_aa: CASSERFFDSRPVHF
d_call: NA; cdr3_length: 14; v_call: TRBV5-6; j_call: TRBJ1-2; clone_size: NA; cdr3_nt: TGTGCCAGCAGACCCGGACAGCGGAACTATGGCTACACCTTC; cdr3_aa: CASRPGQRNYGYTF
d_call: TRBD1; cdr3_length: 14; v_call: TRBV11-2; j_call: TRBJ1-4; clone_size: NA; cdr3_nt: TGTGCCAGCAGCTTAGGGACAGGCGATGAAAAACTGTTTTTT; cdr3_aa: CASSLGTGDEKLFF
d_call: NA; cdr3_length: 14; v_call: TRBV7-8; j_call: TRBJ2-5; clone_size: NA; cdr3_nt: TGTGCCAGCAGCCCCCGCGAAACCCAAGAGACCCAGTACTTC; cdr3_aa: CASSPRETQETQYF
d_call: NA; cdr3_length: 15; v_call: TRBV11-3; j_call: TRBJ2-2; clone_size: NA; cdr3_nt: TGTGCCAGTTCTTTCCCACTCGGGAACACCGGGGAGCTGTTTTTT; cdr3_aa: CASSFPLGNTGELFF
d_call: NA; cdr3_length: 15; v_call: TRBV28; j_call: TRBJ1-2; clone_size: NA; cdr3_nt: TGTGCCAGCAGTTTAGGGGGAGGCGTGAGTATTGGCTACACCTTC; cdr3_aa: CASSLGGGVSIGYTF
d_call: NA; cdr3_length: 14; v_call: TRBV5-4; j_call: TRBJ2-3; clone_size: NA; cdr3_nt: TGTGCCAGCAGCTCGCAGACTAGCACAGATACGCAGTATTTT; cdr3_aa: CASSSQTSTDTQYF
d_call: NA; cdr3_length: 14; v_call: TRBV6-2/TRBV6-3; j_call: TRBJ2-5; clone_size: NA; cdr3_nt: TGTGCCAGCAGTTACTCGACGGGACAAGAGACCCAGTACTTC; cdr3_aa: CASSYSTGQETQYF
d_call: NA; cdr3_length: 14; v_call: TRBV30; j_call: TRBJ1-5; clone_size: NA; cdr3_nt: TGTGCCTGGAGTGTATTGAACAGCCATCAGCCCCAGCATTTT; cdr3_aa: CAWSVLNSHQPQHF
d_call: TRBD2; cdr3_length: 17; v_call: TRBV9; j_call: TRBJ2-1; clone_size: NA; cdr3_nt: TGTGCCAGCAGCGTAGAGGGAGCGGGGTTTACCTACAATGAGCAGTTCTTC; cdr3_aa: CASSVEGAGFTYNEQFF
d_call: TRBD2; cdr3_length: 16; v_call: TRBV27; j_call: TRBJ2-1; clone_size: NA; cdr3_nt: TGTGCCAGCAGTCCAGGACTAGCGGGGGATATAGATGAGCAGTTCTTC; cdr3_aa: CASSPGLAGDIDEQFF
d_call: TRBD1; cdr3_length: 16; v_call: TRBV30; j_call: TRBJ2-2; clone_size: NA; cdr3_nt: TGTGCCTGGACCCTGGGACAGGGGACGAACACCGGGGAGCTGTTTTTT; cdr3_aa: CAWTLGQGTNTGELFF
d_call: TRBD1; cdr3_length: 17; v_call: TRBV5-6; j_call: TRBJ1-1; clone_size: NA; cdr3_nt: TGTGCCAGCAGCTTGGATTGGGGGACAGGGGGTGGCACTGAAGCTTTCTTT; cdr3_aa: CASSLDWGTGGGTEAFF